A single sample is the source of the 10 T cell receptor beta chains below, sequenced in a study of blood T cells in healthy people across ages. Sample-barcoded 5' priming and a J-beta primer mix drove a second PCR of roughly 6 to 12 cycles. Each CDR3 protein is one row after TCRdb ran MiXCR on the 5' RACE reads. Altogether about 680,000 distinct CDR3 sequences are present, over 45% being singletons, with the ten largest covering roughly 34%. The sequenced sample was blood. The source of these receptors is a woman in her fifties or sixties in good health.

The chain employs TRBV12-3 or TRBV12-4 and TRBJ2-3, with D unclear. The CDR3 runs 13 residues. Trimming took off 7 bases at V and 1 base at J, with 9 bases between the two ends. The CDR3 loop reads CASNLLGTDTQYF. In DNA, the CDR3 is TGTGCCAGCAACCTACTTGGCACAGATACGCAGTATTTT.

The chain is built from TRBV9 and TRBJ2-1, with D unclear. In germline, CDR1 is SGDLS, CDR2 YYNGEE. Trimming shortened V by 0 bases and J by 6 bases, and 10 bases separated the two germline ends. The length of the CDR3 is 14 residues. CDR3 protein: CASSVAWGSNEQFF. DNA for the CDR3: TGTGCCAGCAGCGTAGCATGGGGAAGCAATGAGCAGTTCTTC.

This clonotype came up a few times. The chain couples TRBV20-1 to TRBJ2-7; 10 nucleotides align to TRBD2. CDR1 is DFQATT, CDR2 SNEGSKA, per germline (reference sequence). V dropped 3 bases and J dropped 5; count of bases not matched to a gene: 4. CDR3 length: 13 residues. The CDR3 reads CSASLTSGNEQYF. CDR3 in DNA: TGCAGTGCTAGTCTTACTAGCGGGAACGAGCAGTACTTC.

The chain couples TRBV6-1 to TRBJ2-3; the match to TRBD2 covers 10 bases. The junction had 11 bases not matched to a gene; V was cut back by 6 bases and J by 2 bases. CDR1 MNHNS and CDR2 SASEGT come from the germline V gene. The CDR3 is 17 amino acids. The CDR3 region has the DNA TGTGCCAGCAGATCCTCAGCTAGCGGGAGAACCACAGATACGCAGTATTTT. Its protein product is CASRSSASGRTTDTQYF.

The rearrangement links TRBV20-1 to TRBJ2-3, with 16 bases that match TRBD2. V lost 6 bases to trimming and J lost 7 bases; unmatched junction nucleotides: 10. The CDR3 has 16 residues. CDR1 DFQATT and CDR2 SNEGSKA come from the germline V gene (reference sequence). Here the CDR3 DNA reads TGCAGTGCACCGGGACTAGCGGGAGGGGAAAGGAATACGCAGTATTTT. This translates into CSAPGLAGGERNTQYF.

At least ten counts were recorded for this clonotype. The chain uses TRBV2 and TRBJ2-1, with 11 bases identical to TRBD2. The CDR3 covers 15 residues. Germline CDR1 is SNHLY and CDR2 is FYNNEI. V was pared by 3 bases and J by 8 bases, with 6 bases of the junction left unmatched. Written as DNA, the CDR3 is TGTGCCAGCAGTGATATGACTAGCGGGACGTATGAGCAGTTCTTC. This translates into CASSDMTSGTYEQFF.

The rearrangement uses TRBV18 and TRBJ1-1; D unclear. The CDR3 extends over 18 amino acids. The germline V gene has CDR1 KGHSH and CDR2 LQKENI. Trimming cost V 2 bases and J 1 base, with 20 bases left between them. The CDR3 loop is CASSPVGPRIGENTEAFF. CDR3 DNA sequence: TGTGCCAGCTCACCAGTTGGGCCCAGGATCGGTGAGAACACTGAAGCTTTCTTT.

This chain connects TRBV7-2 to TRBJ2-7, with 8 bases lining up with TRBD1. Losses at the gene ends were 4 bases for V and 0 bases for J; bases not matched to a gene: 5. CDR1 is SGHTA and CDR2 is FQGNSA in the germline V gene. This CDR3 comprises 15 residues. This chain's CDR3 is CASSWATGGSYEQYF. The CDR3 nucleotides are TGTGCCAGCAGCTGGGCAACAGGGGGCTCCTACGAGCAGTACTTC.

The gene calls are TRBV2 and TRBJ1-5; maybe TRBD1 (5 bases). Germline values: CDR1 SNHLY, CDR2 FYNNEI. Trimming removed 6 bases from V and 5 bases from J, with 17 bases in between. This CDR3 is built from 15 residues. CDR3 in amino acids: CASRGRAVGDQPQHF. The DNA of the CDR3 is TGTGCCAGCAGGGGACGGGCGGTAGGCGATCAGCCCCAGCATTTT.

Only a few counts were recorded for this clonotype. V gene TRBV25-1 combines with J gene TRBJ2-3, with 9 bases that match TRBD2. J lost 7 bases, V lost 4 bases, and 3 bases had no gene match. This CDR3 contains 13 residues. CDR1 and CDR2 (germline): MGHDK, SYGVNS. The DNA of the CDR3 is TGTGCCAGCAGTGCAGCGGGAGGTTATACGCAGTATTTT. Translated, it gives CASSAAGGYTQYF. Together with reference TRBV25-1 and TRBJ2-3, the CDR3 gives the full variable domain: EADIYQTPRYLVIGTGKKITLECSQTMGHDKMYWYQQDPGMELHLIHYSYGVNSTEKGDLSSESTVSRIRTEHFPLTLESARPSHTSQYLCASSAAGGYTQYFGPGTRLTVL.